One TCR beta chain is described in this entry. Germline V lookup: CDR1 SQVTM, CDR2 ANQGSEA. Trimming took off 4 bases at V and 7 bases at J, with 10 bases between the two ends. This CDR3 has 12 amino acids. The age range of participants was 18 to 89 years, with residence in around 22 US areas. Among Cohort 3 donors, those recovered had two negative PCRs, clearance, or symptom resolution. These data come from a study of blood T cell repertoires in COVID-19. Study-level information: T cells, B-cell-depleted T cells, or PBMCs provided the cDNA or gDNA that served as material.

Study processing details: Amplification of reference gene primers provided the estimated nucleated cell counts. Only in-frame clones appear in the TCRdb table, and some are missing; sequencing was by immunoSEQ multiplex PCR. D and trimming come from the DNA, and the V and J calls and clone size come from that table. Among about 480,000 clones listed, around nine tenths were seen once. The specimen sequenced was PBMCs or T cells enriched from blood (not recorded which). The chain carries TRBV29-1 and TRBJ1-4, with D unclear. This clonotype was sampled from a middle-aged woman who had recovered from COVID-19. CDR3 residues: CSVGQVGEKLFF. The CDR3 bases are TGCAGCGTTGGCCAGGTCGGTGAAAAACTGTTTTTT.